This entry is about one T cell receptor (beta chain). Assay used: immunoSEQ multiplex PCR; TCRdb lists only in-frame clones, some missing. The top ten clones hold approximately 0.39% of a sample with fewer than 95,000 clones, approximately 90% of them seen once. In germline, CDR1 is ENHRY, CDR2 SYGVKD. The CDR3 consists of 16 residues. V lost 5 bases and J lost 4; bases outside the gene matches: 6. The data derive from a study of OX40 agonist ivuxolimab in advanced cancers. This TCR derives from an adult with an advanced solid tumor such as melanoma, head and neck, liver or kidney cancer. The sample consisted of CD4+ or CD8+ T cells sorted from blood, taken in a trial of the OX40 agonist ivuxolimab. The V call is TRBV10-3, the J call TRBJ2-3, with 13 bases that match TRBD2. CDR3 bases: TGTGCCATCAGTACTAGCGGGGGGGCCGGTCCAGATACGCAGTATTTT. It specifies CAISTSGGAGPDTQYF.